Listed here is a single TCR beta chain. The data were obtained in a study of cytomegalovirus exposure and HLA in healthy donors. Germline V lookup: CDR1 SGHDN, CDR2 FVKESK. This CDR3 is built from 12 residues. Trimming removed 0 bases at V and 13 bases at J, with 10 bases between. PCR amplification relied on 60 Vbeta primers (plus 13 Jbeta primers). Profiling relied on immunoSEQ multiplex PCR, and the TCRdb table lists in-frame clones only, not all of them. The sample has 100,000 to 150,000 clones; 75% to 90% are singletons. Sequenced material: PBMCs. This chain links TRBV14 with TRBJ2-4, with D hard to call. This receptor was taken from a man younger than 40 in good health and CMV-seropositive. The CDR3 protein is CASSQDRSRQYF. The CDR3 coding sequence is TGTGCCAGCAGCCAAGATAGGAGCAGACAGTACTTC.